This T cell receptor (beta chain) was identified during a study of blood T cells in healthy people across ages. The CDR3 loop spans 16 amino acids. CDR1 and CDR2 from the germline V gene are SGDLS and YYNGEE. V lost 0 bases to trimming and J lost 6 bases, with 17 bases between them. Each individual donor underwent a draw of ten milliliters of peripheral blood. A second PCR, run for roughly 7 to 12 cycles, used a sample-barcoded 5' primer plus a J-beta primer mix. A template-switch adaptor with 12 random nucleotides tagged each cDNA molecule. MiXCR was run by TCRdb on the 5' RACE reads, yielding one entry per CDR3 protein. The sample consists of around 1,000,000 distinct CDR3 sequences, about two fifths of them appearing once.

The sequenced sample consisted of blood. This sequence joins TRBV9 and TRBJ2-3; D possibly uses TRBD1 or TRBD2 (6 bases each). This receptor was identified in a man aged 18 to 29 in good health. CDR3: CASSVEGGRFGDTQYF. The CDR3, as DNA: TGTGCCAGCAGCGTAGAGGGGGGTAGGTTTGGGGATACGCAGTATTTT.